This T cell receptor beta chain appears in the sequencing data of a study of shared clonotypes between healthy human individuals. Study conclusions and caveats: Only blood samples were collected, and tissue repertoires likely differ. Around 5% was the fraction of naive CD4 clonotypes found shared across four donors.

The V end lost 5 bases, the J end lost 2 bases, and 15 bases lay between the germline ends. In germline, CDR1 is SGHVS, CDR2 FQNEAQ. CDR3 size: 15 residues. On this clone: What it binds is not known.

Deep-level settings were used for running the assay. Sequenced by immunoSEQ multiplex PCR; TCRdb stores in-frame clones only, minus some. Of under 2,500,000 clones in the sample, approximately 96% are singletons; the top ten hold more than 0.1%. The clonotype comes from a man aged 18 to 29 in good health. The sequencing sample was made of naive CD4+ T cells sorted from blood. The subset was: CD45RA+ positively selected. This rearrangement joins TRBV7-8 to TRBJ1-2; tentatively, D is TRBD1 (6 bases). DNA of the CDR3: TGTGCCAGCAGCCCTCAAGGGACAATCAACTATGGCTACACCTTC. Translating gives CASSPQGTINYGYTF.